This TCR beta chain was sequenced during a study of blood T cell repertoires in COVID-19. At the level of the study: The United States, Italy and Spain supplied acute and convalescent COVID-19 samples. From T cells, B-cell-depleted T cells, or PBMCs came the material, which was cDNA or gDNA.

Authors' processing steps: For nucleated cells, counts were estimated from reference gene primer amplification. Assay: immunoSEQ multiplex PCR; the TCRdb copy retains only in-frame clones and omits some. V and J calls and clone size are as listed in that table; D and trimming were resolved from the DNA. Counted here are 120,000 to 150,000 clones, approximately 88% occurring once; the ten biggest clones make up roughly 1%. The junction had 2 bases not matched to a gene; V was cut back by 1 base and J by 1 base. Germline CDR1 reads MNHNY; CDR2 reads SVGAGI (reference sequence). CDR3 length equals 16 residues.

The chain couples TRBV6-6 to TRBJ2-2, with TRBD1 identical over 8 bases. What was sequenced was peripheral blood. This clonotype was obtained from a woman aged 50 to 60 with acute or convalescent COVID-19. Written as DNA, the CDR3 is TGTGCCAGCAGTTACTACGGGACAGGGAACACCGGGGAGCTGTTTTTT. Amino acids: CASSYYGTGNTGELFF.